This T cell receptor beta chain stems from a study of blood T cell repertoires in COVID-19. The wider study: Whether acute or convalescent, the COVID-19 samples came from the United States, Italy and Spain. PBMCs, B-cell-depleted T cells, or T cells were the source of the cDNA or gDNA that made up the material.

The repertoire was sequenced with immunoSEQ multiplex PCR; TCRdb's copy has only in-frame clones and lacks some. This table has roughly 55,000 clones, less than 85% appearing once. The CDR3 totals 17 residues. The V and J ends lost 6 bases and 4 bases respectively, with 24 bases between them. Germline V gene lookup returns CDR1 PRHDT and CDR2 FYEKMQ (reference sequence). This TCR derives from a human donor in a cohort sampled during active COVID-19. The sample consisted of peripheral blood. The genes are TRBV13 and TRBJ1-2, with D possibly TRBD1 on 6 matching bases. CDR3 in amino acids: CASREGGSVLAGYGYTF. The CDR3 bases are TGTGCCAGCAGAGAGGGGGGGAGCGTTCTCGCCGGCTATGGCTACACCTTC.